The rows below give T cell receptor beta chains drawn from one sample of a study of CD8+CD57+ T cells in acquired aplastic anemia. TCRdb re-derived calls from the reads in MiXCR, one entry per CDR3 protein. The table lists approximately 200,000 distinct CDR3 sequences, over 60% of them singletons. What was sequenced was sorted CD4+, CD8+, or CD8+CD57+ T cells (not recorded which) from PBMCs. The receptors originated from a human donor with severe aplastic anemia or a healthy control (not recorded which). Each CDR3 is given with its conserved first and last residue. D genes are given only for firm matches. Size values are once, few and many counts, or a class for expanded clones, and some rows have none.

cdr3_aa cdr3_nt clone_size cdr3_length v_call d_call j_call
CSASQGDEKLFF TGCAGTGCTAGCCAGGGGGATGAAAAACTGTTTTTT few 12 TRBV20-1 TRBD1 TRBJ1-4
CASSWGLVVEQFF TGTGCCAGCAGCTGGGGACTAGTGGTTGAGCAGTTCTTC - 13 TRBV7-8 TRBD2 TRBJ2-1
CASSLALGQGFSYEQYF TGTGCCAGCAGCTTAGCGCTGGGACAGGGGTTCTCCTACGAGCAGTACTTC - 17 TRBV7-9 TRBD1 TRBJ2-7
CASSLMTAGTNTGELFF TGTGCCAGCAGCTTAATGACGGCCGGGACGAACACCGGGGAGCTGTTTTTT - 17 TRBV7-3 - TRBJ2-2
CAWTVGQGASEQYF TGTGCCTGGACCGTAGGACAGGGGGCTTCCGAGCAGTACTTC - 14 TRBV25-1 TRBD1 TRBJ2-7
CASSGPVNYGYTF TGTGCCAGCAGCGGACCGGTTAACTATGGCTACACCTTC - 13 TRBV9 - TRBJ1-2
CASTLAGGPETQYF TGTGCCAGCACTCTAGCGGGGGGGCCAGAGACCCAGTACTTC - 14 TRBV7-9 TRBD2 TRBJ2-5
CSATGWGGYTF TGCAGTGCAACAGGGTGGGGTGGCTACACCTTC - 11 TRBV20-1 - TRBJ1-2
CASSLENLDGQPQHF TGTGCCAGCAGCTTGGAGAACCTCGATGGACAGCCCCAGCATTTT - 15 TRBV5-4 - TRBJ1-5
CAVEERGANYGYTF TGTGCCGTAGAGGAGCGAGGTGCTAACTATGGCTACACCTTC - 14 TRBV19 - TRBJ1-2
CASRAGHRINTEAFF TGCGCCAGCAGGGCGGGACACCGAATAAACACTGAAGCTTTCTTT - 15 TRBV5-1 - TRBJ1-1
CASSLSWAGGEGETQYF TGTGCCAGCAGCTTAAGTTGGGCGGGGGGGGAGGGGGAGACCCAGTACTTC few 17 TRBV7-3 TRBD2 TRBJ2-5
CRVAGTYEQYF TGCAGAGTAGCGGGAACCTACGAGCAGTACTTC few 11 TRBV20-1 TRBD2 TRBJ2-7
CASGPVAGNRGETQYF TGTGCCAGCGGCCCAGTAGCGGGGAATAGGGGCGAGACCCAGTACTTC - 16 TRBV6-5 TRBD2 TRBJ2-5
CASSYRGEDYEQYF TGTGCCAGCAGTTACCGAGGGGAGGACTACGAGCAGTACTTC - 14 TRBV6-5 - TRBJ2-7
CASRGGSTEAFF TGTGCCAGCAGGGGGGGGTCTACTGAAGCTTTCTTT many 12 TRBV9 - TRBJ1-1
CAISESWGGYQETQYF TGTGCCATCAGTGAGTCTTGGGGGGGATACCAAGAGACCCAGTACTTC once 16 TRBV10-3 TRBD2 TRBJ2-5
CASSIRTGSYEQYF TGTGCCAGCAGTATCAGGACAGGCTCCTACGAGCAGTACTTC - 14 TRBV6-6 TRBD1 TRBJ2-7
CASSLGGPTLHF TGTGCCAGCAGCCTTGGGGGCCCGACCCTCCACTTT many 12 TRBV3-1 - TRBJ1-6
CASSPPQSPYEQYF TGTGCCAGCAGCCCACCCCAGTCCCCCTACGAGCAGTACTTC - 14 TRBV7-4 - TRBJ2-7
CASSPTGNYGYTF TGTGCCAGCAGCCCGACAGGGAACTATGGCTACACCTTC many 13 TRBV12-3/TRBV12-4 TRBD1 TRBJ1-2
CATSDHWGTEAFF TGTGCCACCAGTGACCACTGGGGGACTGAAGCTTTCTTT - 13 TRBV24-1 - TRBJ1-1
CATSETTGAYEQYF TGTGCCACCAGTGAAACGACAGGGGCCTACGAGCAGTACTTC few 14 TRBV24-1 TRBD1 TRBJ2-7
CSASGASSYNEQFF TGCAGTGCTAGCGGGGCTAGCTCCTACAATGAGCAGTTCTTC - 14 TRBV20-1 - TRBJ2-1
CASCLGRRAGEQYF TGTGCCAGCTGCTTGGGACGCCGGGCGGGGGAGCAGTACTTC - 14 TRBV12-3/TRBV12-4 - TRBJ2-7
CASSQGLAGGTGETQYF TGTGCCAGCAGCCAAGGACTAGCGGGGGGAACGGGAGAGACCCAGTACTTC - 17 TRBV7-8 TRBD2 TRBJ2-5
CASRLRDRVFPYGYTF TGCGCCAGCAGACTCCGGGACAGGGTTTTCCCCTATGGCTACACCTTC - 16 TRBV10-1 TRBD1 TRBJ1-2
CAGGGLAGFNEQFF TGTGCCGGGGGGGGACTAGCGGGGTTCAATGAGCAGTTCTTC once 14 TRBV2 TRBD2 TRBJ2-1
CASSHQRFNYNEQFF TGTGCCAGCAGCCACCAAAGATTTAATTACAATGAGCAGTTCTTC once 15 TRBV27 - TRBJ2-1